This T cell receptor (beta chain) originates from a study of blood T cells in healthy people across ages (dated by TCRdb to the mid-2010s). With respect to the entire study: In model experiments, template switching captured roughly one uniquely barcoded TCR beta cDNA molecule for every two T cells. The study measured age-related changes in TCR beta repertoire diversity using deep sequencing normalized with unique cDNA molecular identifiers. Four age groups were formed from the donors: young (average approximately 16 years), middle-aged (just under 40), aged (about 68) and long-lived (around 82). To avoid experimental bias, donors of different ages were spread randomly across the sequencing lanes. For two donors (one aged 18 to 30 and one aged 80 or older), the study analyzed two additional independent replicas of 1 million unique cDNA reads from the same blood draw. Results the study describes overall, beyond this receptor: Compared with the aged group, more naive CD4+ T cells, fewer expanded clones and increased TCR diversity were shown by the long-lived group, suggesting age selection. Observed TCR beta diversity per million T cells fell roughly linearly with age, and a significant reduction was already apparent by age around 44. Since profiling was done on bulk unsorted PBMCs, naive and antigen-experienced compartments could not be conclusively compared. Observed TCR beta diversity correlated strongly with the percentage of naive T cells measured by flow cytometry. Estimates of total diversity from one million sequenced T cells were regarded as lower bounds and underestimates. The CMV infection status of donors was not known, potentially confounding age-related changes in expanded clonotypes.

Systemically healthy Caucasian individuals from Russia, around 39 in total and aged about 6 to 95 years, were included as donors. Each donor gave about 9.8 milliliters of peripheral blood, drawn into EDTA-treated Vacutainer tubes. Ficoll-Paque density-gradient centrifugation was used to isolate PBMCs, with at least 6.5 million per sample. Trizol reagent was used to extract total RNA from the PBMCs, yielding at least 5.5 micrograms per sample. The percentages of naive CD45RAhigh/CD27high T cells were determined by flow cytometry on a PBMC aliquot from every donor. V lost 1 base and J lost 8 bases, and the count of bases not matched to a germline gene is 8. CDR1 and CDR2 were assigned from the germline V gene (reference sequence) as LGHDT and YNNKEL. The CDR3 numbers 15 residues from cysteine through phenylalanine. This entry keeps only the CDR3 DNA: 45 bases, framed from base 1. To prepare the library, 5' RACE was applied. Instrument on record: Illumina HiSeq 2500. A second PCR of roughly 6 to 11 cycles was run with a J-beta primer mix and a sample-barcoded 5' primer. A unique molecular identifier was introduced onto each TCR beta cDNA molecule by a template-switch 5' adaptor carrying 12 random nucleotides. At least 2.5 million CDR3-containing paired-end reads were obtained from each sample. The Mint cDNA synthesis kit, primed by a TRBC-specific oligonucleotide, was used to synthesize first-strand cDNA from all RNA. Following uracil-DNA glycosylase treatment, all cDNA underwent a first 18-cycle PCR with the universal primers M1SS and BC2_uni_R. As for how the authors treated the data: Each sample was normalized by randomly selecting 1 million high-quality reads, each carrying a distinct molecular identifier. Instead of being binned into consensus sequences, reads with shared molecular identifiers were discarded. MiTCR, run with a Q25 quality threshold and the strictest error-elimination algorithm, handled CDR3 identification, clonotype clustering and error correction. A nonparametric unseen species model with Euler transformation was used to estimate lower-bound total TCR beta diversity. The raw public data were reprocessed by TCRdb itself: fastp quality trimming at Q25, MiXCR clonotype calling, in-frame beta chains only. Each entry merges the rows of one CDR3 protein and shows their most common DNA and genes. These V and J calls rely on TCRdb rather than the paper's analysis. The sample records roughly 680,000 distinct CDR3 sequences, more than 45% of which are singletons. Of the sample, roughly 14% falls within the top ten clones.

For this clonotype: Its antigen is still unknown. No per-base quality is available; no much larger clone lies one base away.

The specimen sequenced was blood. The sequence was obtained from a woman at least 80 years old in good health. The sequence links TRBV3-1 to TRBJ2-1; TRBD2 aligns with 7 central bases. The DNA sequence reads TGTGCCAGCAGCCAAGCCGAGCGGGGAGGAGATGAGCAGTTCTTC. Translated, it gives CASSQAERGGDEQFF.